Sequencing of this TCR beta chain was carried out in a study of blood T cell repertoires in COVID-19. Study at large: Sources were T cells, B-cell-depleted T cells, or PBMCs; the material itself was cDNA or gDNA.

Clones were read by immunoSEQ multiplex PCR, and TCRdb kept only the in-frame ones, dropping some. The sample holds approximately 340,000 clones; just over 90% are singletons and the top ten take 0.7% to 0.95%. Exposed participants encountered a COVID-19 case during the 2 weeks preceding study entry. The sequencing input was PBMCs or T cells enriched from blood (not recorded which). The receptor was derived from a woman aged 40-49 years who had been exposed to COVID-19.

As DNA, the CDR3 is TGTGCCAGCAGCCGAACCTCGACAGGACTTCCCTACGAGCAGTACTTC. This sequence encodes CASSRTSTGLPYEQYF. The chain combines TRBV7-9 with TRBJ2-7; TRBD1 is a possible D gene (6 bases). Germline V gene data show CDR1 as SEHNR and CDR2 as FQNEAQ (reference sequence). Deletions cut 5 bases from V and 2 bases from J, with 19 bases between. This CDR3 contains 16 residues.